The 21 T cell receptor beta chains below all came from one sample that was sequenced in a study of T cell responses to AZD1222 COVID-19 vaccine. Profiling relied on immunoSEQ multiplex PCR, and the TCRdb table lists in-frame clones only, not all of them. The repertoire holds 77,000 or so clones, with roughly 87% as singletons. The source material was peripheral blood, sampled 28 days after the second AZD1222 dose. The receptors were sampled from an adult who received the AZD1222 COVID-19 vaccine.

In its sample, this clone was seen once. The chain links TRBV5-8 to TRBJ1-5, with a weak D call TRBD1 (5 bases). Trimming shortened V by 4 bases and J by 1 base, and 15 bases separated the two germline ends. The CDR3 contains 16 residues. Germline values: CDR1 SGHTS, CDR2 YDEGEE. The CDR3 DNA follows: TGTGCCAGCAGCCCTCGTACAGGACCAAGCAATCAGCCCCAGCATTTT. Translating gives CASSPRTGPSNQPQHF.

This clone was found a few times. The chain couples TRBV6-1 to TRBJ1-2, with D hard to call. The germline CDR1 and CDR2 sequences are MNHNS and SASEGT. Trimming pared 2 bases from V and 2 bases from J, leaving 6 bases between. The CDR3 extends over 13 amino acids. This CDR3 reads CASSEKENYGYTF. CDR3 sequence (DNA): TGTGCCAGCAGTGAAAAAGAGAACTATGGCTACACCTTC.

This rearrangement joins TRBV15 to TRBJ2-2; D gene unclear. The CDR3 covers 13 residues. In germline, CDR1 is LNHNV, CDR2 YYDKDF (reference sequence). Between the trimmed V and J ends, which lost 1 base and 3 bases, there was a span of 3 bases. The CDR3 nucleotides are TGTGCCACCAGCAGAGCCGACACCGGGGAGCTGTTTTTT. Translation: CATSRADTGELFF. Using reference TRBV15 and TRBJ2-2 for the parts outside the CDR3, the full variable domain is DAMVIQNPRYQVTQFGKPVTLSCSQTLNHNVMYWYQQKSSQAPKLLFHYYDKDFNNEADTPDNFQSRRPNTSFCFLDIRSPGLGDTAMYLCATSRADTGELFFGEGSRLTVL.

CDR3 protein: CASSLSGRGLETQYF. In DNA form, the CDR3 reads TGTGCCAGCAGCTTAAGTGGCAGGGGGTTGGAGACCCAGTACTTC. This chain joins TRBV7-9 and TRBJ2-5; 7 positions match TRBD1. V lost 2 bases, J lost 5 bases, and 8 bases stayed unmatched. Germline assignment: CDR1 SEHNR and CDR2 FQNEAQ (reference sequence). The CDR3 sequence is 15 residues long.

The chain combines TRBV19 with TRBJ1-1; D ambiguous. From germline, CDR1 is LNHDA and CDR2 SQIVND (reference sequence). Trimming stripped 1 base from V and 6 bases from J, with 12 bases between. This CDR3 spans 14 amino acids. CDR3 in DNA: TGTGCCAGTAGTATAGCCCGGTTGACCCCTGAAGCTTTCTTT. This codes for CASSIARLTPEAFF.

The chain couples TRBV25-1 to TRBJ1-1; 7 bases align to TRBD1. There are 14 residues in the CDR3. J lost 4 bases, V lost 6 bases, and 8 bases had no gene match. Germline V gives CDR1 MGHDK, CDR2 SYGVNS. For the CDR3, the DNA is TGTGCCAGCAGCTTTCAGGGGGGCGTCACTGAAGCTTTCTTT. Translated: CASSFQGGVTEAFF.

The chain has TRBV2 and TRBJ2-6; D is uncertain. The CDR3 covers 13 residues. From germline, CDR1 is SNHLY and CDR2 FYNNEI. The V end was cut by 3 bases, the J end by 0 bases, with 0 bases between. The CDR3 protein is CASSDSGANVLTF. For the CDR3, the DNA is TGTGCCAGCAGTGACTCTGGGGCCAACGTCCTGACTTTC.

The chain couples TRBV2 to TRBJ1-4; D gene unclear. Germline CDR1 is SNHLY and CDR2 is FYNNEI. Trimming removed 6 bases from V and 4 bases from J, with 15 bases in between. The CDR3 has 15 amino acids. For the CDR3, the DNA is TGTGCCAGCAGCGGAGGGTCGGGGATTAATGAAAAACTGTTTTTT. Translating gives CASSGGSGINEKLFF.

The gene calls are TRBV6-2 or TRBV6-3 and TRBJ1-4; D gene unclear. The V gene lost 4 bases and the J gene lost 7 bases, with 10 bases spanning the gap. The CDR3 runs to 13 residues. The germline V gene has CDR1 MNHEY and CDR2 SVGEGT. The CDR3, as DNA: TGTGCCAGCAGTTTAGCGGGCTTTGAAAAACTGTTTTTT. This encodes CASSLAGFEKLFF.

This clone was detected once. The CDR3 loop is CATPSTRTGSGNTIYF. CDR3 DNA: TGTGCCACCCCCAGCACCAGGACAGGGAGCGGAAACACCATATATTTT. The chain recombines TRBV5-5 with TRBJ1-3; 8 bases are a match to TRBD1. The CDR3 contains 16 residues. CDR1 is SGHKS and CDR2 is YYEKEE in the germline V gene (reference sequence). Unmatched junction bases numbered 15, after V lost 9 bases and J lost 4 bases. Using reference TRBV5-5 and TRBJ1-3 for the parts outside the CDR3, the full variable domain is DAGVTQSPTHLIKTRGQQVTLRCSPISGHKSVSWYQQVLGQGPQFIFQYYEKEERGRGNFPDRFSARQFPNYSSELNVNALLLGDSALYLCATPSTRTGSGNTIYFGEGSWLTVV.

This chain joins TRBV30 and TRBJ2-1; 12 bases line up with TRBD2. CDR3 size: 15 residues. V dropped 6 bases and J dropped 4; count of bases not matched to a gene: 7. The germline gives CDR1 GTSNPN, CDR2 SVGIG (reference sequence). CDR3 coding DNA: TGTGCCTGCCTGCCAGGGACTAGCGGGTACAATGAGCAGTTCTTC. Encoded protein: CACLPGTSGYNEQFF. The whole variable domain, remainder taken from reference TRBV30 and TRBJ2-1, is SQTIHQWPATLVQPVGSPLSLECTVEGTSNPNLYWYRQAAGRGLQLLFYSVGIGQISSEVPQNLSASRPQDRQFILSSKKLLLSDSGFYLCACLPGTSGYNEQFFGPGTRLTVL.

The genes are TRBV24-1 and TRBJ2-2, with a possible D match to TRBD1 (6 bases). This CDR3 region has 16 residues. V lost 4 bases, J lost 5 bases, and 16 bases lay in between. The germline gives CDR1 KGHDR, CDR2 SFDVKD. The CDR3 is CATSDPRTDNTGELFF. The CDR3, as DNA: TGTGCCACCAGTGACCCACGGACAGACAATACCGGGGAGCTGTTTTTT.

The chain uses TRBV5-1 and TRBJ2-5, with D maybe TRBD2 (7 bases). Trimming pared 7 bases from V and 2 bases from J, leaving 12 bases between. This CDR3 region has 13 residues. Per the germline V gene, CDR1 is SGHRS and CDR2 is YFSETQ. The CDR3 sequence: CASGGGGQETQYF. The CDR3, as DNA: TGCGCCAGCGGGGGGGGCGGACAAGAGACCCAGTACTTC.

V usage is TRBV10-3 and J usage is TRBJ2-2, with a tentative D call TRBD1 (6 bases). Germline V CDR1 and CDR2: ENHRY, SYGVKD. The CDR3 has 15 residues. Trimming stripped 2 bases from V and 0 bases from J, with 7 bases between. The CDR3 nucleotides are TGTGCCATCAGTGAGGGACAGACGAACACCGGGGAGCTGTTTTTT. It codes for CAISEGQTNTGELFF.

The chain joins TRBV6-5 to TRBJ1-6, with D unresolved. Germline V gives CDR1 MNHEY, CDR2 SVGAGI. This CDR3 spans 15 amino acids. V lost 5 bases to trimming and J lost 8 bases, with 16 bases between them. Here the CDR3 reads CASSLRSAVYSPLHF. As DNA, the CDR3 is TGTGCCAGCAGTCTCCGAAGCGCTGTATATTCACCCCTCCACTTT.

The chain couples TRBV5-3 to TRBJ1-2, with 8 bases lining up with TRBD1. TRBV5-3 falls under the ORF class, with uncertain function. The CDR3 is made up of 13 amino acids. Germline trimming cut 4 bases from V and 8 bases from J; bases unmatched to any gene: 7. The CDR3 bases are TGTGCCAGAAGCAGGGGACAGGAGGACGGCTACACCTTC. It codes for CARSRGQEDGYTF.

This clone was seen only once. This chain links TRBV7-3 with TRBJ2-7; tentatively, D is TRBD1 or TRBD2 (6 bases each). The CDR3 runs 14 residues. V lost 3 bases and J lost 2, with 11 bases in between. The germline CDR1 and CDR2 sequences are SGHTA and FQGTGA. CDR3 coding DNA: TGTGCCAGCAGCTTTGGAGGGGGACCCTACGAGCAGTACTTC. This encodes CASSFGGGPYEQYF.

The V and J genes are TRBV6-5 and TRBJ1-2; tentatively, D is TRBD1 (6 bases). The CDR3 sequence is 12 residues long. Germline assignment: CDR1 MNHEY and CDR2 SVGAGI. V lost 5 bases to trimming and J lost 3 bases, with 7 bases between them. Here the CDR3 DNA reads TGTGCCAGCAGTAAGGGGGACTATGGCTACACCTTC. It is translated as CASSKGDYGYTF.

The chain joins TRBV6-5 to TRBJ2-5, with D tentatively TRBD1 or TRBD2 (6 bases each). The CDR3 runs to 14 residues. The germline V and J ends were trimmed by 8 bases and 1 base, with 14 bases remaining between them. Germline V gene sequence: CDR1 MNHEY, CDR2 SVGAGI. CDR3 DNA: TGTGCCAGCCATCCCGGGGGCCTCCAAGAGACCCAGTACTTC. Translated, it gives CASHPGGLQETQYF.

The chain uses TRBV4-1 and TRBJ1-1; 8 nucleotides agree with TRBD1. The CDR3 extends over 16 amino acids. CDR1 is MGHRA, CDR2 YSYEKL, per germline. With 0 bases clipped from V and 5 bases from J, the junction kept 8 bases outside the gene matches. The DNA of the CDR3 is TGCGCCAGCAGCCAAGATAACGACAGGGGAATAACTGAAGCTTTCTTT. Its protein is CASSQDNDRGITEAFF.

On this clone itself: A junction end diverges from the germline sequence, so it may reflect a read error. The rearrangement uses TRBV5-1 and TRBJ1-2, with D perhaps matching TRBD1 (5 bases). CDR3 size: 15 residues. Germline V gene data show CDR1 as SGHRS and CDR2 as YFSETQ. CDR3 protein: CASSLDGGSNDGYTF. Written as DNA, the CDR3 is TGCGCCAGCAGCTTGGATGGGGGATCTAACGATGGCTACACCTTC.